This record covers a single T cell receptor beta chain. What it recognizes is unknown. This sample was taken from a study of blood T cells in healthy people across ages. Study background: Roughly one uniquely barcoded beta molecule per two T cells was captured. Findings and limits, study-wide: Any conclusive comparison of naive versus antigen-experienced cells was prevented by using unsorted PBMCs. CMV status of donors was not determined, possibly confounding expanded clonotype changes.

The ends were cut back, 5 bases at V and 3 bases at J, with 15 bases in the middle. The CDR3 extends over 15 amino acids. Alongside a J-beta primer mix, a sample-barcoded 5' primer served in a second PCR lasting roughly 7 to 11 cycles. Carrying 12 random nucleotides, a template-switch adaptor labeled each individual cDNA molecule. TCRdb used MiXCR to reprocess the 5' RACE reads, holding one entry per CDR3 protein. The sample lists about 1.1 million distinct CDR3 sequences; around two fifths were seen once. The sample was blood. This TCR derives from a man in his late teens or twenties in good health. This chain joins TRBV12-3 or TRBV12-4 and TRBJ2-3; TRBD1 is a possible D gene (6 bases). The CDR3 bases are TGTGCCAGCAGTCCCGACAGGTCTAGAACAGATACGCAGTATTTT. Translation gives CASSPDRSRTDTQYF.